A single sample gave rise to the 22 T cell receptor beta chains below, sequenced in a study of cytomegalovirus exposure and HLA in healthy donors. Primers included in the PCR were 60 Vbeta and 13 Jbeta primers. Generated by immunoSEQ multiplex PCR, the TCRdb table keeps only in-frame clones and is missing some. The sample includes 70,000 or so clones. Sequenced: PBMCs. All receptors derive from a man in his forties in good health and CMV-seronegative.

The V and J genes are TRBV7-2 and TRBJ2-7, with 15 nucleotides matching TRBD2. The ends lost 4 bases at V and 2 bases at J; junction bases unmatched: 3. CDR1 is SGHTA and CDR2 is FQGNSA in the germline V gene. The CDR3 has 16 amino acids. The CDR3 sequence: CASSWGLAGGTYEQYF. CDR3 coding DNA: TGTGCCAGCAGCTGGGGACTAGCGGGAGGTACCTACGAGCAGTACTTC.

The chain recombines TRBV10-1 with TRBJ2-1, with 8 bases lining up with TRBD2. This CDR3 region has 15 residues. Losses at the gene ends were 3 bases for V and 8 bases for J; bases not matched to a gene: 9. The germline gives CDR1 WNHNN, CDR2 SYGVQD (reference sequence). Written as DNA, the CDR3 is TGCGCCAGCAGTGACCAGCGGGAGATTAGGGATGAGCAGTTCTTC. It specifies CASSDQREIRDEQFF.

CDR3 DNA: TGTGCCAGCAGGCCCCAGGGTAGGGGCACCGGGGAGCTGTTTTTT. It translates to CASRPQGRGTGELFF. This rearrangement joins TRBV28 to TRBJ2-2, with a weak D call TRBD1 (5 bases). The CDR3 extends over 15 amino acids. With 6 bases removed from V and 4 bases from J, the gap between germline ends came to 15 bases. The V gene's germline CDR1 is MDHEN and CDR2 SYDVKM.

This sequence joins TRBV5-1 and TRBJ2-3; TRBD2 agrees at 11 bases. Germline-derived CDR1 and CDR2 are SGHRS and YFSETQ. V was clipped by 0 bases and J by 0 bases; unmatched bases: 3. This CDR3 is 17 amino acids long. CDR3 sequence: CASSLGLAGPSTDTQYF. The CDR3 DNA follows: TGCGCCAGCAGCTTGGGACTAGCGGGGCCTAGCACAGATACGCAGTATTTT. The whole variable domain, remainder taken from reference TRBV5-1 and TRBJ2-3, is KAGVTQTPRYLIKTRGQQVTLSCSPISGHRSVSWYQQTPGQGLQFLFEYFSETQRNKGNFPGRFSGRQFSNSRSEMNVSTLELGDSALYLCASSLGLAGPSTDTQYFGPGTRLTVL.

V and J are TRBV11-2 and TRBJ1-1; D is ambiguous. Germline lookup yields CDR1 SGHAT and CDR2 FQNNGV. This CDR3 has 15 amino acids. The germline V and J ends were trimmed by 5 bases and 1 base, with 14 bases remaining between them. Written as DNA, the CDR3 is TGTGCCAGCAGCCCGTCAGCACAGCCGAACACTGAAGCTTTCTTT. It translates to CASSPSAQPNTEAFF.

The chain combines TRBV6-6 with TRBJ1-2; maybe TRBD1 (6 bases). Germline V gives CDR1 MNHNY, CDR2 SVGAGI (reference sequence). This CDR3 contains 16 residues. V was pared by 7 bases and J by 2 bases, with 20 bases between. The CDR3 coding sequence is TGTGCCAGCATTATCAGGGCGGCAGGGGTGAACTATGGCTACACCTTC. It codes for CASIIRAAGVNYGYTF.

J is TRBJ2-3 and V is TRBV15; no clear D gene. V shed 0 bases and J shed 8 bases, with 9 bases lying between them. This CDR3 spans 13 amino acids. Germline CDR1 and CDR2: LNHNV and YYDKDF (reference sequence). CDR3 nucleotide sequence: TGTGCCACCAGCAGAGAGAGGTCGGGTACGCAGTATTTT. Protein sequence: CATSRERSGTQYF.

V is TRBV18 and J is TRBJ1-1, with 9 bases that match TRBD1. Germline CDR1 KGHSH, CDR2 LQKENI. V shed 3 bases and J 3 bases; nucleotides not matched to a gene: 2. This CDR3 is 14 amino acids long. This CDR3 is CASSPTGGDTEAFF. Written as DNA, the CDR3 is TGTGCCAGCTCACCGACAGGGGGGGACACTGAAGCTTTCTTT.

V and J are TRBV6-5 and TRBJ1-5; D is perhaps TRBD1 (5 bases). Germline assignment: CDR1 MNHEY and CDR2 SVGAGI. Between the trimmed V and J ends, which lost 8 bases and 8 bases, there was a span of 10 bases. The CDR3 has 11 residues. The DNA of the CDR3 is TGTGCCAGCGGGGCCCTGAAGCCCCAGCATTTT. Translating it yields CASGALKPQHF.

This sequence joins TRBV25-1 and TRBJ1-5; D unclear. The germline CDR1 and CDR2 sequences are MGHDK and SYGVNS. The CDR3 is 15 residues long. Trimming stripped 4 bases from V and 1 base from J, with 11 bases between. CDR3 nucleotides: TGTGCCAGCAGTGCGGGTTATACGAGCAATCAGCCCCAGCATTTT. Translation gives CASSAGYTSNQPQHF.

The rearrangement links TRBV5-6 to TRBJ2-7; a possible D gene is TRBD1 (7 bases). The CDR3 length is 16 residues. V lost 4 bases and J 6 bases, leaving 23 bases between the germline ends. The germline V gene encodes CDR1 SGHDT and CDR2 YYEEEE. The CDR3 nucleotides read TGTGCCAGCAGCGTCCACGGGGGACAGACATTGGGCGAGCAGTACTTC. It encodes CASSVHGGQTLGEQYF.

The chain uses TRBV6-6 and TRBJ2-2; no reliable D call. Germline CDR1 MNHNY, CDR2 SVGAGI (reference sequence). V was cut by 2 bases and J by 1 base, with 11 bases left in between. There are 16 residues in the CDR3. CDR3 nucleotides: TGTGCCAGCAGTTACCCAAGACAACGGAACACCGGGGAGCTGTTTTTT. Its protein is CASSYPRQRNTGELFF.

The genes are TRBV2 and TRBJ1-5; D is perhaps TRBD1 (6 bases). CDR1 SNHLY and CDR2 FYNNEI come from the germline V gene. CDR3 length: 14 residues. V was cut by 5 bases and J by 6 bases, with 14 bases left in between. The CDR3 bases are TGTGCCAGCAGTATACAGGGCTGGGGTCAGCCCCAGCATTTT. As protein: CASSIQGWGQPQHF. Looking up the rest from reference TRBV2 and TRBJ1-5 gives the full variable domain: EPEVTQTPSHQVTQMGQEVILRCVPISNHLYFYWYRQILGQKVEFLVSFYNNEISEKSEIFDDQFSVERPDGSNFTLKIRSTKLEDSAMYFCASSIQGWGQPQHFGDGTRLSIL.

The rearrangement uses TRBV19 and TRBJ2-5; 13 bases line up with TRBD2. This CDR3 has 16 amino acids. The V and J ends lost 7 bases and 5 bases, in that order; junction bases with no gene match: 10. Germline CDR1 and CDR2: LNHDA and SQIVND (reference sequence). The CDR3 protein is CASNPNRLAGGETQYF. CDR3 sequence (DNA): TGTGCCAGTAACCCGAATCGACTAGCGGGGGGCGAGACCCAGTACTTC. Based on the CDR3 plus reference TRBV19 and TRBJ2-5, the full variable domain is DGGITQSPKYLFRKEGQNVTLSCEQNLNHDAMYWYRQDPGQGLRLIYYSQIVNDFQKGDIAEGYSVSREKKESFPLTVTSAQKNPTAFYLCASNPNRLAGGETQYFGPGTRLLVL.

V is TRBV21-1 and J is TRBJ1-5. TRBV21-1 is a listed pseudogene. The CDR3 is made up of 13 amino acids. The CDR3 spells CASSKPGNQPQHF. The CDR3 bases are TGTGCCAGCAGCAAACCCGGGAATCAGCCCCAGCATTTT.

The CDR3: CASSLVGGSTLDEQFF. The CDR3 DNA reads TGTGCCAGCAGCTTAGTTGGCGGGAGTACCCTCGATGAGCAGTTCTTC. V gene TRBV7-8 combines with J gene TRBJ2-1; 7 bases fit TRBD2. After removal of 1 base from V and 8 bases from J, the junction contained 11 bases not matched to a gene. Germline V CDR1 and CDR2: SGHVS, FQNEAQ. The CDR3 length is 16 residues.

This sequence joins TRBV18 and TRBJ2-7; 10 bases are a match to TRBD1. CDR1 and CDR2 from the germline V gene are KGHSH and LQKENI. V was pared by 4 bases and J by 6 bases, with 12 bases of the junction left unmatched. This CDR3 comprises 16 residues. The CDR3 DNA reads as TGTGCCAGCTCACAGTCTAGGACAGGGGGGCGAGGCGAGCAGTACTTC. As protein: CASSQSRTGGRGEQYF.

The chain uses TRBV5-1 and TRBJ2-5; D not resolved. The germline CDR1 and CDR2 sequences are SGHRS and YFSETQ. Trimming pared 2 bases from V and 1 base from J, leaving 3 bases between. CDR3 length: 12 amino acids. For the CDR3, the DNA is TGCGCCAGCAGCTTTCGCCAAGAGACCCAGTACTTC. Its protein product is CASSFRQETQYF.

V gene TRBV30 combines with J gene TRBJ1-5, with 9 bases that match TRBD1. V lost 0 bases, J lost 7 bases, and 4 bases stayed unmatched. The germline gives CDR1 GTSNPN, CDR2 SVGIG (reference sequence). CDR3 length: 14 amino acids. In nucleotides, the CDR3 is TGTGCCTGGAGTGTGGGGACAGGGAGGCAGCCCCAGCATTTT. The encoded protein is CAWSVGTGRQPQHF. The full variable domain, rest sourced from reference TRBV30 and TRBJ1-5, is SQTIHQWPATLVQPVGSPLSLECTVEGTSNPNLYWYRQAAGRGLQLLFYSVGIGQISSEVPQNLSASRPQDRQFILSSKKLLLSDSGFYLCAWSVGTGRQPQHFGDGTRLSIL.

For this clone: Other DNA sequences within the sample encode an identical CDR3. The V and J genes are TRBV7-9 and TRBJ1-1; D remains ambiguous. The germline V gene encodes CDR1 SEHNR and CDR2 FQNEAQ (reference sequence). Trimming cost V 3 bases and J 2 bases, with 7 bases left between them. CDR3 size: 13 residues. Here the CDR3 reads CASSFGGNTEAFF. As DNA, the CDR3 is TGTGCCAGCAGCTTTGGCGGAAACACTGAAGCTTTCTTT.

The J gene is TRBJ1-1, the V gene TRBV5-6; 10 positions match TRBD1. With V trimmed by 2 bases and J by 10 bases, 2 bases remained unmatched. CDR3 length equals 12 residues. Germline-derived CDR1 and CDR2 are SGHDT and YYEEEE. The CDR3 is CASSLGDRGAFF. The CDR3 DNA reads TGTGCCAGCAGCTTAGGGGACAGGGGAGCTTTCTTT.

The chain employs TRBV7-7 and TRBJ2-5; perhaps TRBD1 as D (5 bases). V was cut by 4 bases and J by 1 base, with 7 bases left in between. In germline, CDR1 is SSHAT, CDR2 FNYEAQ (reference sequence). The length of the CDR3 is 13 residues. CDR3 in DNA: TGTGCCAGCAGCTCAGGGTCCCAAGAGACCCAGTACTTC. It specifies CASSSGSQETQYF. Full variable domain (outside the CDR3, taken from reference TRBV7-7 and TRBJ2-5): GAGVSQSPRYKVTKRGQDVTLRCDPISSHATLYWYQQALGQGPEFLTYFNYEAQPDKSGLPSDRFSAERPEGSISTLTIQRTEQRDSAMYRCASSSGSQETQYFGPGTRLLVL.